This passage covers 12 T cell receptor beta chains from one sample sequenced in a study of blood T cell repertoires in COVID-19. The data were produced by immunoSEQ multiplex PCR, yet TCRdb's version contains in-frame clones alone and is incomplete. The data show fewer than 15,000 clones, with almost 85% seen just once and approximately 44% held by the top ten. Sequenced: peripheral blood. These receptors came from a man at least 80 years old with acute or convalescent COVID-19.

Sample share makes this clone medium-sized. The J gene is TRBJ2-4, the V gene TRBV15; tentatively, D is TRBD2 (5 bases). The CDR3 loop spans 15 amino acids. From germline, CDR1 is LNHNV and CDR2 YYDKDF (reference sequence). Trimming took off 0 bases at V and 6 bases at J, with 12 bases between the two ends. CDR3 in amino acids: CATSRDLEERNIQYF. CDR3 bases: TGTGCCACCAGCAGAGATTTGGAGGAGAGAAACATTCAGTACTTC.

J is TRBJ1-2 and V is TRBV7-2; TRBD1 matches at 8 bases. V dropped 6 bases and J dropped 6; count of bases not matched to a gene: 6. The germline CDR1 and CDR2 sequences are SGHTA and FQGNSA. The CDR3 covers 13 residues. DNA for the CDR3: TGTGCCAGCAGGTCGACAGGGGCGCATGGCTACACCTTC. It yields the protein CASRSTGAHGYTF.

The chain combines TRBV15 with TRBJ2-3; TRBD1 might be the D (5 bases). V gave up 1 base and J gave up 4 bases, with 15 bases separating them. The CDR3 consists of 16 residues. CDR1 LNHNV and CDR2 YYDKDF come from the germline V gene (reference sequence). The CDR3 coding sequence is TGTGCCACCAGCAGAGGAAGGGGCCCAACAGCAGATACGCAGTATTTT. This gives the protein CATSRGRGPTADTQYF.

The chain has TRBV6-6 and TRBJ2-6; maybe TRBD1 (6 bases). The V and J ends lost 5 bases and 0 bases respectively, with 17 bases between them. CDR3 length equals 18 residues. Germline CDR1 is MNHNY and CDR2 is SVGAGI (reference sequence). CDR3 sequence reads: CASSPKIMDSSGANVLTF. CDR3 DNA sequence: TGTGCCAGCAGTCCTAAAATTATGGACAGCTCTGGGGCCAACGTCCTGACTTTC.

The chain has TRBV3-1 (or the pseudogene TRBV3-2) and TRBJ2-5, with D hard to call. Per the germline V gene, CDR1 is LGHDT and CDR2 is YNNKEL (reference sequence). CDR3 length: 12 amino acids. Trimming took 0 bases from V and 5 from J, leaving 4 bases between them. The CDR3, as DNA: TGTGCCAGCAGCCAAGACGGTGAGACCCAGTACTTC. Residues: CASSQDGETQYF.

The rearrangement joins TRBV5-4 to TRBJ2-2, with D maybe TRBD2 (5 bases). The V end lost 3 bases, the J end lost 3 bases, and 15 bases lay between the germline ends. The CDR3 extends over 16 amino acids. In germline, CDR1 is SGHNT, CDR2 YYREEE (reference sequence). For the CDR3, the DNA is TGTGCCAGCAGCTCCTCGGGGTTCGACGACACCGGGGAGCTGTTTTTT. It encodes CASSSSGFDDTGELFF.

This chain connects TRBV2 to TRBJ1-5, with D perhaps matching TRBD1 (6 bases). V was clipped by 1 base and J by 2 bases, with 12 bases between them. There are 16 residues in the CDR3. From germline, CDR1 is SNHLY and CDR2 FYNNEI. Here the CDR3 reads CASSEGPRGGNQPQHF. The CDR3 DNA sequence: TGTGCCAGCAGTGAAGGGCCCAGGGGAGGCAATCAGCCCCAGCATTTT.

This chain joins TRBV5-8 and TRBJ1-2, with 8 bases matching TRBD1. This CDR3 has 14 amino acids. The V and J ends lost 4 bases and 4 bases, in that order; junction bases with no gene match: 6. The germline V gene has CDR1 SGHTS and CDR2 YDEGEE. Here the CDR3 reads CASSAQTGAYGYTF. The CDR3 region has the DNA TGTGCCAGCAGCGCCCAGACAGGGGCCTATGGCTACACCTTC.

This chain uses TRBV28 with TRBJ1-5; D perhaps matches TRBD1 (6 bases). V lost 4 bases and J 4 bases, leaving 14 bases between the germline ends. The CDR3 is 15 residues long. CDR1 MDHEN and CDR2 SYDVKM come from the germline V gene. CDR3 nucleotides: TGTGCCAGCAGTTCGGACAGCCAAATGAATCAGCCCCAGCATTTT. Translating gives CASSSDSQMNQPQHF.

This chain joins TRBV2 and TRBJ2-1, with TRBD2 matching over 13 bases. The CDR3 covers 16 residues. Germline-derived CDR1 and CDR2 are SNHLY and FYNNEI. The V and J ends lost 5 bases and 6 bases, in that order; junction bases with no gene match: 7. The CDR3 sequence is CASSLRTSGGRNEQFF. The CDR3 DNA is TGTGCCAGCAGTTTACGGACTAGCGGGGGTCGCAATGAGCAGTTCTTC.

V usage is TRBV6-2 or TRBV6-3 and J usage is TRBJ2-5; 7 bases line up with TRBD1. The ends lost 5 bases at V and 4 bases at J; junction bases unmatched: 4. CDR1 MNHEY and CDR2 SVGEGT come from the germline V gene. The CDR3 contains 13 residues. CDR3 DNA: TGTGCCAGCAGTACAGGGGCGGGAGAGACCCAGTACTTC. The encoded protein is CASSTGAGETQYF.

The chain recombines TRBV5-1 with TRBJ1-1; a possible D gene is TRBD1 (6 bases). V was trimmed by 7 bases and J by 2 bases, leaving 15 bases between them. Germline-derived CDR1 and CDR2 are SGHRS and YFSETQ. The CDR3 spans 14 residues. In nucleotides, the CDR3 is TGCGCCAGCTATATCGGGACAAGTAACACTGAAGCTTTCTTT. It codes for CASYIGTSNTEAFF. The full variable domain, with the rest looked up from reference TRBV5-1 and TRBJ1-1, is KAGVTQTPRYLIKTRGQQVTLSCSPISGHRSVSWYQQTPGQGLQFLFEYFSETQRNKGNFPGRFSGRQFSNSRSEMNVSTLELGDSALYLCASYIGTSNTEAFFGQGTRLTVV.